This is a list of T cell receptor beta chains from one sample in a study of blood T cell repertoires in COVID-19. Method: immunoSEQ multiplex PCR; TCRdb's copy keeps in-frame clones and lacks some. The sample has approximately 390,000 clones, around 87% seen once; the top ten hold roughly 2%. The sample taken for sequencing was peripheral blood. The receptors derive from a woman aged 55 to 70 with COVID-19, enrolled during active disease. Both conserved end residues are part of each CDR3. Fields, in order: J gene, clone size, D gene, V gene, CDR3 DNA, CDR3 protein. The D gene is left open where the match is weak. Clone size is shown for a subset of rows, as once, few, many or a class of expanded clone.

j_gene: TRBJ1-2; abundance: -; d_gene: -; v_gene: TRBV18; CDR3nt: TGTGCCAGCTCACCTTTGGAGGGAGCCACGGGTGGCTACACCTTC; CDR3aa: CASSPLEGATGGYTF
j_gene: TRBJ2-7; abundance: -; d_gene: -; v_gene: TRBV30; CDR3nt: TGTGCCTGGAGTGTCCGGGGAGAGCAGTACTTC; CDR3aa: CAWSVRGEQYF
j_gene: TRBJ2-5; abundance: -; d_gene: TRBD2; v_gene: TRBV7-3; CDR3nt: TGTGCCAGCAGCCCCGGACTAGCGGGGGGGCTAGAGACCCAGTACTTC; CDR3aa: CASSPGLAGGLETQYF
j_gene: TRBJ1-2; abundance: -; d_gene: -; v_gene: TRBV19; CDR3nt: TGTGCCAGTAGTATTACAGCCTCTAACTATGGCTACACCTTC; CDR3aa: CASSITASNYGYTF
j_gene: TRBJ2-7; abundance: -; d_gene: TRBD1; v_gene: TRBV9; CDR3nt: TGTGCCAGCAGCGTAGACAGGACAGGAACCTACGAGCAGTACTTC; CDR3aa: CASSVDRTGTYEQYF
j_gene: TRBJ2-7; abundance: -; d_gene: -; v_gene: TRBV18; CDR3nt: TGTGCCAGCTCACTGATCCCAGGGAACAGGGTCTACGAGCAGTACTTC; CDR3aa: CASSLIPGNRVYEQYF
j_gene: TRBJ1-3; abundance: -; d_gene: -; v_gene: TRBV7-9; CDR3nt: TGTGCCAGCAGCTTAGCGACTAGCTCTGGAAACACCATATATTTT; CDR3aa: CASSLATSSGNTIYF
j_gene: TRBJ2-3; abundance: -; d_gene: -; v_gene: TRBV6-1; CDR3nt: TGTGCCAGCAGTGAAAACAGACTACGGACAGATACGCAGTATTTT; CDR3aa: CASSENRLRTDTQYF
j_gene: TRBJ2-7; abundance: -; d_gene: -; v_gene: TRBV5-1; CDR3nt: TGCGCCAGCAGCTCGGGCTCCTACGAGCAGTACTTC; CDR3aa: CASSSGSYEQYF
j_gene: TRBJ2-5; abundance: -; d_gene: TRBD1; v_gene: TRBV5-1; CDR3nt: TGCGCCAGCAAGGGGACAGGGGGCAAGGAGACCCAGTACTTC; CDR3aa: CASKGTGGKETQYF
j_gene: TRBJ2-2; abundance: -; d_gene: -; v_gene: TRBV23-1; CDR3nt: TGCGCCGGAAGAGGCACCGGGGAGCTGTTTTTT; CDR3aa: CAGRGTGELFF
j_gene: TRBJ2-2; abundance: few; d_gene: -; v_gene: TRBV30; CDR3nt: TGTGCCTGGAGTGTTACGACGGGGGCCGGGGAGCTGTTTTTT; CDR3aa: CAWSVTTGAGELFF
j_gene: TRBJ2-5; abundance: -; d_gene: TRBD2; v_gene: TRBV10-3; CDR3nt: TGTGCCATCAGTCCCGGGACTAGTATTGGAGAGACCCAGTACTTC; CDR3aa: CAISPGTSIGETQYF
j_gene: TRBJ2-3; abundance: -; d_gene: -; v_gene: TRBV18; CDR3nt: TGTGCCAGCTCACCGAGCGGAGGGCGAGGCACAGATACGCAGTATTTT; CDR3aa: CASSPSGGRGTDTQYF
j_gene: TRBJ2-7; abundance: -; d_gene: TRBD1; v_gene: TRBV5-1; CDR3nt: TGCGCCAGCAGCAAACAGGGGGCGGCCGGGGAGCAGTACTTC; CDR3aa: CASSKQGAAGEQYF
j_gene: TRBJ2-2; abundance: -; d_gene: -; v_gene: TRBV3-1/TRBV3-2; CDR3nt: TGTGCCAGCAGCGTAGCAGCCGACGGGGAGCTGTTTTTT; CDR3aa: CASSVAADGELFF
j_gene: TRBJ1-2; abundance: once; d_gene: -; v_gene: TRBV11-2; CDR3nt: TGTGCCAGCAGCCCCGGAGGGGCCAGGACAAGCTATGGCTACACCTTC; CDR3aa: CASSPGGARTSYGYTF
j_gene: TRBJ2-2; abundance: few; d_gene: -; v_gene: TRBV5-1; CDR3nt: TGCGCCAGCAGCTTGGCACTAGCAGGAAACACCGGGGAGCTGTTTTTT; CDR3aa: CASSLALAGNTGELFF
j_gene: TRBJ1-5; abundance: -; d_gene: -; v_gene: TRBV6-2/TRBV6-3; CDR3nt: TGTGCCAGCAGTTACTACGGGGGGCATCAGCCCCAGCATTTT; CDR3aa: CASSYYGGHQPQHF
j_gene: TRBJ2-2; abundance: -; d_gene: -; v_gene: TRBV11-2; CDR3nt: TGTGCCAGCAGCCCCTTAGGGGCAGGGGACACCGGGGAGCTGTTTTTT; CDR3aa: CASSPLGAGDTGELFF
j_gene: TRBJ1-5; abundance: -; d_gene: -; v_gene: TRBV5-1; CDR3nt: TGCGCCAGCAGCTGGGGGGAAGGAAGCAATCAGCCCCAGCATTTT; CDR3aa: CASSWGEGSNQPQHF
j_gene: TRBJ1-2; abundance: -; d_gene: -; v_gene: TRBV5-5; CDR3nt: TGTGCCAGCAGCCCTTTACTCTCGGGTGGCTACACCTTC; CDR3aa: CASSPLLSGGYTF